This T cell receptor beta chain was identified in a study of CD8+ T cells in alopecia areata. Overall study findings and caveats: Expanded CD8+ clones among the top 100, as well as scalp clonality, were significantly decreased by tofacitinib.

The treatment here: oral pan-JAK inhibitor, 5-10 mg twice daily. Sequencing templates came from extracted RNA that was reverse transcribed into cDNA. Data came from immunoSEQ multiplex PCR; TCRdb stores just in-frame clones and leaves some out. Of about 300,000 clones listed, about three fifths were seen once; the top ten hold approximately 2%. Worth noting for this clone: Its antigen is as yet unknown.

The V gene's germline CDR1 is SNHLY and CDR2 FYNNEI. CDR3 length: 12 residues. The V and J ends lost 8 bases and 2 bases respectively, with 9 bases between them. The source of this sequence is a human donor with alopecia areata. The rearrangement uses TRBV2 and TRBJ1-1; D is unresolved. Sequenced material: CD4+ T cells sorted from blood, taken at week 24, from a patient treated with tofacitinib. DNA for the CDR3: TGTGCCAGCTACGAGATCAACACTGAAGCTTTCTTT. Protein product: CASYEINTEAFF. Drawing the rest from reference TRBV2 and TRBJ1-1, the complete variable domain is EPEVTQTPSHQVTQMGQEVILRCVPISNHLYFYWYRQILGQKVEFLVSFYNNEISEKSEIFDDQFSVERPDGSNFTLKIRSTKLEDSAMYFCASYEINTEAFFGQGTRLTVV.